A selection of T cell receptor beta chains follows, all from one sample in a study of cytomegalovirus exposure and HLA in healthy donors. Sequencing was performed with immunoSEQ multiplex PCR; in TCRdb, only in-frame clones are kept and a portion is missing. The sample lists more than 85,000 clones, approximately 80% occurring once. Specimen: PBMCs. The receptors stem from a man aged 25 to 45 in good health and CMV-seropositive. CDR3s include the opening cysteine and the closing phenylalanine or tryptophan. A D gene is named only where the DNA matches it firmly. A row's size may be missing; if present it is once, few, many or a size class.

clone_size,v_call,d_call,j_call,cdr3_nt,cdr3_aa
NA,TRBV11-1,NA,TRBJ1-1,TGTGCCAGCAGCTTAAGGACAGATTCTGAAGCTTTCTTT,CASSLRTDSEAFF
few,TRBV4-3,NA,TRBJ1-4,TGCGCCAGCAGCCAAGATCTGGACCAGGGTGAAAAACTGTTTTTT,CASSQDLDQGEKLFF
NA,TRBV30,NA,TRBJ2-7,TGTGCCTGGAGTTCCGGGACCTACGAGCAGTACTTC,CAWSSGTYEQYF
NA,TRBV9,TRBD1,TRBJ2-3,TGTGCCAGCAGCGTAGGCCCCGGGACAGGGCTCACAGATACGCAGTATTTT,CASSVGPGTGLTDTQYF
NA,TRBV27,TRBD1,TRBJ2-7,TGTGCCAGCAGTACCCGCCTCCGGGACAGGACCTACGAGCAGTACTTC,CASSTRLRDRTYEQYF
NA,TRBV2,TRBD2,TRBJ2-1,TGTGCCAGCGGGCGGGGGGGGGACAATGAGCAGTTCTTC,CASGRGGDNEQFF
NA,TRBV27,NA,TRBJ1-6,TGTGCCAGCAGTTTTCCCCAGGGGAGAAATTCACCCCTCCACTTT,CASSFPQGRNSPLHF
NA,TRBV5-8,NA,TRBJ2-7,TGTGCCAGCAGCAGTACAGGCCTCCAATACGAGCAGTACTTC,CASSSTGLQYEQYF
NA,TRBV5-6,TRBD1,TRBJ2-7,TGTGCCAGCAGTTCGGGACAGCCATACGAGCAGTACTTC,CASSSGQPYEQYF
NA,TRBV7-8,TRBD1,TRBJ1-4,TGTGCCAGCAGCTTTAGACAGGGGGGAAGTGAAAAACTGTTTTTT,CASSFRQGGSEKLFF
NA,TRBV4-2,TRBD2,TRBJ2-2,TGTGCCAGCAGCCCGGGACTAAACACCGGGGAGCTGTTTTTT,CASSPGLNTGELFF
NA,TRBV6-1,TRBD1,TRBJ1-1,TGTGCCAGCAGGCCGACAGGGGGCGGCACTGAAGCTTTCTTT,CASRPTGGGTEAFF
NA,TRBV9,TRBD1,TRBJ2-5,TGTGCCAGCAGCCAGAACAGGGGGGTTGAGACCCAGTACTTC,CASSQNRGVETQYF
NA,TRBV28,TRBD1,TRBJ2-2,TGTGCCAGCGGGACAGGGGGCATCACCGGGGAGCTGTTTTTT,CASGTGGITGELFF
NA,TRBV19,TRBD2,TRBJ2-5,TGTGCCAGTAGGCTCCGGGGGGGAGAGACCCAGTACTTC,CASRLRGGETQYF
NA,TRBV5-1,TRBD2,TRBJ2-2,TGCGCCAGCAGGCGGACTAGCGAAGCCGGGGAGCTGTTTTTT,CASRRTSEAGELFF
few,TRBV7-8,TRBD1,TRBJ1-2,TGTGCCAGCAGCCCGGGACAGGGGGACTATGGCTACACCTTC,CASSPGQGDYGYTF
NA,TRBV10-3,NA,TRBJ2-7,TGTGCCATCAGTGAGGTGAAACCGGGACAAAGCTACGAGCAGTACTTC,CAISEVKPGQSYEQYF
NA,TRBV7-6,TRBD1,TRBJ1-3,TGTGCCAGCAGCGTTCCCCAGGGGGCGGCTGGAAACACCATATATTTT,CASSVPQGAAGNTIYF
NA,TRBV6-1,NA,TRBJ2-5,TGTGCCAGCAGTGACGCGCGGGGCGCGGAGACCCAGTACTTC,CASSDARGAETQYF
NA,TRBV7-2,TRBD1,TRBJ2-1,TGTGCCAGCAGCTTAGGGGACAGCCCGAATGAGCAGTTCTTC,CASSLGDSPNEQFF
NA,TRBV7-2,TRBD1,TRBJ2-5,TGTGCCAGCAGCTTATACAGGGGGGAGACCCAGTACTTC,CASSLYRGETQYF
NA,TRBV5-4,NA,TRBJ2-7,TGTGCCAGCAGCCCCACAGGTCTCCGGGACGAGCAGTACTTC,CASSPTGLRDEQYF
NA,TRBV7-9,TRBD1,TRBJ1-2,TGTGCCAGCAGCTTACCAGGGGGTGGGGACGATGGCTACACCTTC,CASSLPGGGDDGYTF
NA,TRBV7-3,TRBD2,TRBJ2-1,TGTGCCAGCAGCTTAAATGCGGGACTAGCGGAGTACAATGAGCAGTTCTTC,CASSLNAGLAEYNEQFF
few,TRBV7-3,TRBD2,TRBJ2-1,TGTGCCAGCAGCCCCGAAGCGGGGGGGGTACGACCCAACAATGAGCAGTTCTTC,CASSPEAGGVRPNNEQFF
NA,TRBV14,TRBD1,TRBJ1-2,TGTGCCAGCAGCCAACGGACAGGGGAGGTCTATGGCTACACCTTC,CASSQRTGEVYGYTF
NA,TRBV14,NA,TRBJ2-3,TGTGCCAGCAGCCAAAACAGACACACAGATACGCAGTATTTT,CASSQNRHTDTQYF
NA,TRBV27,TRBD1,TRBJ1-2,TGTGCCAGCAGCGTAACAGGGGGCGCAGGTTTAGGTGTTAGTGGCTACACCTTC,CASSVTGGAGLGVSGYTF
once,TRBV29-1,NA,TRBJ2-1,TGCAGCGTCCTGAACCCCACAGGGAAGTACAATGAGCAGTTCTTC,CSVLNPTGKYNEQFF
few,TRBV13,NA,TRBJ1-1,TGTGCCAGCAGCAGGGACTGGACTGAAGCTTTCTTT,CASSRDWTEAFF
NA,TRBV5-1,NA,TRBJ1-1,TGCGCCAGCAGCTTGGGTGCAGACACTGAAGCTTTCTTT,CASSLGADTEAFF
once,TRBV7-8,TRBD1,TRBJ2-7,TGTGCCAGCAGCTTAGCAGGGGGCCACGAGCAGTACTTC,CASSLAGGHEQYF
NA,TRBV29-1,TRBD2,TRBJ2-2,TGCAGCGCTTGGACTAGCGGCAACACCGGGGAGCTGTTTTTT,CSAWTSGNTGELFF
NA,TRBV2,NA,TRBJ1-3,TGTGCCAGCAGCCCGAGTGGAAACACCATATATTTT,CASSPSGNTIYF
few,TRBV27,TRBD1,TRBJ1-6,TGTGCCAGCAGTCCAGGGACAGGGGTTTCACCCCTCCACTTT,CASSPGTGVSPLHF
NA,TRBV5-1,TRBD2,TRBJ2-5,TGCGCCAGCGGTAGCGGGGGGGCCCGGGGGACCCAGTACTTC,CASGSGGARGTQYF
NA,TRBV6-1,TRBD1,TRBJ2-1,TGTGCCAGCAGGGCCCCCGACAGGGTCCACAATGAGCAGTTCTTC,CASRAPDRVHNEQFF
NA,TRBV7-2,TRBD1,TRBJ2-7,TGTGCCAGCAGCTTACCGACAGGGAGCCCTCGCGAGCAGTACTTC,CASSLPTGSPREQYF
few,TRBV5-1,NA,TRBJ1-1,TGCGCCAGCAGCTTGGCGGGGGGCCTGATGAACACTGAAGCTTTCTTT,CASSLAGGLMNTEAFF
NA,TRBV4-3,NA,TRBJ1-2,TGCGCCAGCAGCCAAGCGCGGAGCTCCTACTATGGCTACACCTTC,CASSQARSSYYGYTF
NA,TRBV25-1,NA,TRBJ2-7,TGTGCCAGCAGTGAAAGGGGCGGCGGCTACGAGCAGTACTTC,CASSERGGGYEQYF
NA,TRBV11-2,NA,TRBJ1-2,TGTGCCAGCAGCTTAGATGGACAGACTAACTATGGCTACACCTTC,CASSLDGQTNYGYTF
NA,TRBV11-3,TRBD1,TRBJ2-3,TGTGCCAGCAGCTTAGCCTCACAGGGGATTTTCGCAGATACGCAGTATTTT,CASSLASQGIFADTQYF
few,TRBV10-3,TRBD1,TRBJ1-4,TGTGCCAACGGGACAGCAACTAATGAAAAACTGTTTTTT,CANGTATNEKLFF